This TCR beta chain was retrieved from a study of T-cell reconstitution after alpha-beta-depleted transplantation in children listed by TCRdb under 2016. Background on the whole study: The study quantitatively tracked T-cell immune reconstitution after TCRalphabeta/CD19-depleted allogeneic hematopoietic cell transplantation in children using TCR repertoire profiling. Paper-wide results and their limitations: About two months after transplant, the apparently early recovery of alphabetaT-cell counts reportedly depended on just several hundred clones that had expanded rapidly and came from non-depleted graft cells. In some patients, the high TCRbeta diversity seen at day 60 was put down to recipient T cells and intrathymic progenitors that had survived conditioning. Over the following months the frequencies of hyperexpanded clones went down, and after one year T-cell counts and TCRbeta diversity were mostly credited to newly produced T cells.

A word on this clonotype: It lacks a known antigen. There are no base qualities to consult, and no much larger clone falls within one base.

The method was PCR. Sequencing was performed on an Illumina HiSeq 2500. TCR library preparation used molecular barcoding, with unique molecular identifiers applied to normalize quantification of the TCRbeta repertoire. The public reads were run again by TCRdb, first through fastp at Q25 and then through MiXCR, and only productive beta chains were kept. Each CDR3 protein gets just one entry, which takes the most common genes and DNA from the rows behind it. The sample yields 700,000 to 950,000 distinct CDR3 sequences; 15% to 20% were counted once. Around 4.5% of the sample is taken by the ten largest. From cysteine to phenylalanine, the CDR3 is 16 amino acids long. Just CDR3 DNA is preserved here, 48 bases in frame from base 1. V loses 0 bases at its end and J loses 5 bases; junction bases beyond the gene matches: 7. From a lookup of the germline V gene, CDR1 and CDR2 are SGDLS and YYNGEE. Taken with the paper, the label for treatment or condition translates to: allogeneic hematopoietic cell transplantation with graft depleted of TCRalphabeta T cells and CD19 B cells. Transplant recipients were children who received TCRalphabeta/CD19-depleted allogeneic hematopoietic cell grafts.

The chain is made from TRBV9 and TRBJ2-5, and TRBD1 aligns with 10 junction nucleotides. This receptor was identified in a male patient between 10 and 17 years old who had a stem cell transplant for acute lymphoblastic leukemia, so the T cells may come from the graft donor. The sample consisted of PBMCs, mostly from graft donor cells, taken 360 days after TCRalphabeta/CD19-depleted stem cell transplant. The CDR3 protein sequence reads: CASSVGGQGIWETQYF. At the DNA level, the sequence is TGTGCCAGCAGCGTAGGGGGACAGGGGATTTGGGAGACCCAGTACTTC.